This TCR beta chain was obtained from a study of T cells after yellow fever vaccination. Study-level points and caveats: The study found a weaker secondary response that peaked faster, day 5 versus 15. Although most clonotypes did not, a small share appeared in both CD4 and CD8 compartments.

This clonotype was seen many times. Its antigen is still unknown. Template switching with 5'RACE generated the TCR cDNA and added a universal primer site and UMIs. Each CDR3 protein is one row after TCRdb ran MiXCR on the 5' RACE reads. The top ten clones hold 2.2% of a sample with about 69,000 distinct CDR3 sequences, 5% to 6.5% of them seen once. This CDR3 has 13 amino acids. Trimming left V 0 bases short and J 5 bases short, with 5 bases between. Germline lookup yields CDR1 SGHRS and CDR2 YFSETQ. This rearrangement joins TRBV5-1 to TRBJ2-2; D is unclear. This TCR was sampled from a man younger than 35 who received the YFV17D yellow fever vaccine. Sequenced material: CD4+ T cells sorted from PBMCs, taken more than 13 days after the first yellow fever vaccination. Here the CDR3 reads CASSLEPTGELFF. The DNA of the CDR3 is TGCGCCAGCAGCTTGGAGCCGACCGGGGAGCTGTTTTTT.